This record concerns one T cell receptor beta chain sequence. Antigen specificity is unknown. A clone one base away is much larger, so this may be a read error. Here the CDR3 omits its conserved ending phenylalanine or tryptophan, so a read error is the likely source. CDR1 and CDR2 from the germline V gene are MNHNY and SVGAGI (reference sequence). The CDR3 covers 16 residues. V shed 0 bases and J shed 5 bases, with 15 bases lying between them. The iRepertoire nested amplicon-rescue multiplex PCR amplified TCR alpha and beta CDR3s from RNA. Via MiXCR, TCRdb re-called the multiplex PCR reads, giving one row per CDR3 protein. The data contain roughly 350,000 distinct CDR3 sequences, 41% of them singletons. The data stem from a study of glioma-infiltrating T cells. As for the study in general: Dexamethasone exposure before glioma surgery was limited to six or fewer days. Study-wide results and limits: Tissue and blood shared very few CDR3 sequences.

The J gene is TRBJ2-3, the V gene TRBV6-6, with D tentatively TRBD1 (6 bases). The source is a human donor with low-grade glioma or glioblastoma, undergoing nonglioma brain surgery, or in good health (not recorded which). Sequenced material: glioma tissue, nonneoplastic brain tissue, or PBMCs (not recorded which). The CDR3 protein is CASSYSKQGERDTQYL. The CDR3 bases are TGTGCCAGCAGTTACTCGAAACAGGGAGAGAGAGATACGCAGTATCTT.